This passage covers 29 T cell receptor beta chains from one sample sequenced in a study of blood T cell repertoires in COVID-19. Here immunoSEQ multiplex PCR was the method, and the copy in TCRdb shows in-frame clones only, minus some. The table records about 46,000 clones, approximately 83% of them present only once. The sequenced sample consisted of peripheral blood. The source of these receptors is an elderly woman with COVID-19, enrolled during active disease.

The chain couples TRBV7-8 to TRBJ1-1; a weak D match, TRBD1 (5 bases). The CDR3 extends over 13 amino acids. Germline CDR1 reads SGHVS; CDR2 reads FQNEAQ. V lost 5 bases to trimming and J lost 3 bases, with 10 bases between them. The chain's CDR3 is CASSLRGDTEAFF. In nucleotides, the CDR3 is TGTGCCAGCAGCCTACGGGGGGACACTGAAGCTTTCTTT.

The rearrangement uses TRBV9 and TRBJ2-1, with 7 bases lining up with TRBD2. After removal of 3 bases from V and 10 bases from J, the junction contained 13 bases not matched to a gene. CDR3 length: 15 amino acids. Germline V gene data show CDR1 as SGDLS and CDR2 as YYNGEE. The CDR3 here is CASSGTGLFGREQFF. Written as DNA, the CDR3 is TGTGCCAGCAGCGGTACAGGACTTTTCGGGAGGGAGCAGTTCTTC.

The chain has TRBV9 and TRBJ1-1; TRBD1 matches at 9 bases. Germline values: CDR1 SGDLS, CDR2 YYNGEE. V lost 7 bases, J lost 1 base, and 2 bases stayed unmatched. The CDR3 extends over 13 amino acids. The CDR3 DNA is TGTGCCAGCCGGGACAGGGAGAACACTGAAGCTTTCTTT. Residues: CASRDRENTEAFF.

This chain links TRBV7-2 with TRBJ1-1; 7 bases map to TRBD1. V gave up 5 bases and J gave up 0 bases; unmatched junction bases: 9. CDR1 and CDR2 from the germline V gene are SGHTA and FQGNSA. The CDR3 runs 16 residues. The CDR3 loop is CASSLGTVRMNTEAFF. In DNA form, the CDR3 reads TGTGCCAGCAGCCTCGGGACAGTGAGAATGAACACTGAAGCTTTCTTT.

This CDR3 is CASSSDREVFYEQYF. CDR3 nucleotide sequence: TGTGCCAGCTCATCGGACAGGGAAGTTTTCTACGAGCAGTACTTC. The chain combines TRBV18 with TRBJ2-7, with 8 bases fitting TRBD1. Per the germline V gene, CDR1 is KGHSH and CDR2 is LQKENI. CDR3 length equals 15 residues. V lost 5 bases to trimming and J lost 3 bases; unmatched junction nucleotides: 9.

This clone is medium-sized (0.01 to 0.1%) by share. DNA for the CDR3: TGCGCCAGCAGCTTTATATTGGGAGCTGGAGATACGCAGTATTTT. Residues: CASSFILGAGDTQYF. V and J are TRBV5-1 and TRBJ2-3, with D possibly TRBD2 on 5 matching bases. Trimming left V 2 bases short and J 5 bases short, with 15 bases between. This CDR3 region has 15 residues. Germline CDR1 reads SGHRS; CDR2 reads YFSETQ.

The CDR3 is CASSLGQPNTEAFF. In nucleotides, the CDR3 is TGTGCCAGCAGCTTGGGACAGCCGAACACTGAAGCTTTCTTT. The chain links TRBV5-4 to TRBJ1-1; D possibly corresponds to TRBD1 (5 bases). The V and J ends lost 0 bases and 1 base respectively, with 7 bases between them. Germline CDR1 SGHNT, CDR2 YYREEE (reference sequence). This CDR3 spans 14 amino acids.

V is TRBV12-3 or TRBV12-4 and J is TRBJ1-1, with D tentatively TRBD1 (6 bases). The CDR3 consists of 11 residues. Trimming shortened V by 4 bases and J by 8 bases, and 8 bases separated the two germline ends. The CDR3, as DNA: TGTGCCAGCAGTTCTACAGGGGAAGCTTTCTTT. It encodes CASSSTGEAFF.

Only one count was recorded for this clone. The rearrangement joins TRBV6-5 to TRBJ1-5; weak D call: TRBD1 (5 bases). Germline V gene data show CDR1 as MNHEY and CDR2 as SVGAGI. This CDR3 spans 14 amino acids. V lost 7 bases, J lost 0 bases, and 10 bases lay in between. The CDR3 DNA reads TGTGCCAGCAACCCGACAGATAGCAATCAGCCCCAGCATTTT. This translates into CASNPTDSNQPQHF.

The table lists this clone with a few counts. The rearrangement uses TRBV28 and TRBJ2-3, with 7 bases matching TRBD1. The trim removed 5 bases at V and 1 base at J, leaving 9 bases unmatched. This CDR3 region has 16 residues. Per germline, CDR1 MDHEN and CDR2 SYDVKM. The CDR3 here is CASSRRQGWGTDTQYF. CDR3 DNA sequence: TGTGCCAGCAGTCGTCGACAGGGATGGGGCACAGATACGCAGTATTTT.

The CDR3 DNA reads TGTGCCAGCAGCCGTCCCTCTCCAGATACGCAGTATTTT. Protein sequence: CASSRPSPDTQYF. The V gene is TRBV7-2, the J gene TRBJ2-3; D call uncertain. The CDR3 runs to 13 residues. CDR1 and CDR2 (germline): SGHTA, FQGNSA. V lost 5 bases, J lost 4 bases, and 10 bases lay in between.

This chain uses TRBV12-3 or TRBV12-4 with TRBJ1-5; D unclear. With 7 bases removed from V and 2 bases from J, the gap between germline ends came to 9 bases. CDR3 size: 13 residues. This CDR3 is CASTIRGNQPQHF. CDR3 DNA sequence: TGTGCCAGCACCATTAGAGGCAATCAGCCCCAGCATTTT.

The CDR3 is CASSQDSTVYEQYF. The CDR3 coding sequence is TGTGCCAGCAGCCAAGATTCGACTGTCTACGAGCAGTACTTC. The rearrangement joins TRBV14 to TRBJ2-7; D not resolved. CDR1 and CDR2 from the germline V gene are SGHDN and FVKESK. The CDR3 is 14 amino acids. V was trimmed by 0 bases and J by 3 bases, leaving 9 bases between them.

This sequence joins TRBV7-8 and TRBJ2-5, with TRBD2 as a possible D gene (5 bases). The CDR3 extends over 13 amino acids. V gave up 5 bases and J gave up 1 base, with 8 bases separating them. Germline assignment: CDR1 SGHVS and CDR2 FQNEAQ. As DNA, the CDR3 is TGTGCCAGCAGCCCCGGGGTCCAAGAGACCCAGTACTTC. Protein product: CASSPGVQETQYF.

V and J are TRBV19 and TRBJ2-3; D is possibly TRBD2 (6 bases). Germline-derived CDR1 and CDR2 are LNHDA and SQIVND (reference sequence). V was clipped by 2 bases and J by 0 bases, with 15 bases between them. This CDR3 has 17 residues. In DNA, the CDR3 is TGTGCCAGTAGTATACGGGTTCGCGGGGATAGCACAGATACGCAGTATTTT. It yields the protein CASSIRVRGDSTDTQYF. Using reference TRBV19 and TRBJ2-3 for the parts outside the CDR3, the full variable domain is DGGITQSPKYLFRKEGQNVTLSCEQNLNHDAMYWYRQDPGQGLRLIYYSQIVNDFQKGDIAEGYSVSREKKESFPLTVTSAQKNPTAFYLCASSIRVRGDSTDTQYFGPGTRLTVL.

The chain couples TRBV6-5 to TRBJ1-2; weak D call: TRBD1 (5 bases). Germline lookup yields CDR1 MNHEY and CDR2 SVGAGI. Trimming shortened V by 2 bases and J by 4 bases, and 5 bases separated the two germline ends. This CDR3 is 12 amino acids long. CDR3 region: CASSYQGYGYTF. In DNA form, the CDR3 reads TGTGCCAGCAGTTACCAGGGCTATGGCTACACCTTC.

The chain's CDR3 is CASSMNGQGASTEAFF. The CDR3 DNA reads TGTGCCAGCAGCATGAACGGACAGGGGGCAAGCACTGAAGCTTTCTTT. This chain joins TRBV5-6 and TRBJ1-1; 11 bases line up with TRBD1. Germline CDR1 and CDR2: SGHDT and YYEEEE. The CDR3 spans 16 residues. With V trimmed by 4 bases and J by 4 bases, 9 bases remained unmatched.

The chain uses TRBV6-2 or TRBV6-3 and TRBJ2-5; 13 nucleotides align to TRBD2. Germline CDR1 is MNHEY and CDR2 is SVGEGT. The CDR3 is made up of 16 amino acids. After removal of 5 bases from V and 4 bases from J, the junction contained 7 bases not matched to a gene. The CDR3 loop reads CASSTRTSGSLETQYF. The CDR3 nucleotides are TGTGCCAGCAGTACCCGGACTAGCGGGAGTCTAGAGACCCAGTACTTC.

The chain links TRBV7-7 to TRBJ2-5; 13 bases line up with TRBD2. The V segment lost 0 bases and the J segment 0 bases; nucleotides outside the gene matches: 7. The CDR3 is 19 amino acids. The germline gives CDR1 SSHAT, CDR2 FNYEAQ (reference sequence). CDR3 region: CASSLAPGLAGTDQETQYF. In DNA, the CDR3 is TGTGCCAGCAGCTTAGCCCCGGGACTAGCGGGGACAGACCAAGAGACCCAGTACTTC.

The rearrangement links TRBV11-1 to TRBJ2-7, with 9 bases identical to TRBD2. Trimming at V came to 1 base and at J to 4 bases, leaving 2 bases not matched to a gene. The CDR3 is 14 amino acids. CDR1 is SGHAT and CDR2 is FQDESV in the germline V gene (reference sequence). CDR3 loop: CASSLERGAYEQYF. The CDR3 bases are TGTGCCAGCAGCTTAGAGCGGGGGGCTTACGAGCAGTACTTC.

CDR3 loop: CSVERGYGYTF. Here the CDR3 DNA reads TGCAGCGTTGAAAGGGGATATGGCTACACCTTC. This chain links TRBV29-1 with TRBJ1-2, with D perhaps TRBD1 (5 bases). Germline-derived CDR1 and CDR2 are SQVTM and ANQGSEA. Trimming took off 2 bases at V and 5 bases at J, with 6 bases between the two ends. This CDR3 is built from 11 residues.

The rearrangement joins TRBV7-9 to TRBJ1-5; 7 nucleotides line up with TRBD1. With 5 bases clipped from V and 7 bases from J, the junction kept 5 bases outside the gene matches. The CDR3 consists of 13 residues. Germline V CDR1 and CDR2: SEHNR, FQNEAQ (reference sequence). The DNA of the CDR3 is TGTGCCAGCAGCCGGACAGGCCCGCAGCCCCAGCATTTT. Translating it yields CASSRTGPQPQHF.

The CDR3 sequence is CASSIAPTGGNTEAFF. DNA of the CDR3: TGTGCCAGTAGTATAGCCCCGACAGGAGGGAACACTGAAGCTTTCTTT. V gene TRBV19 combines with J gene TRBJ1-1; a weak D match, TRBD1 (6 bases). CDR3 length equals 16 residues. Trimming left V 1 base short and J 1 base short, with 13 bases between. Germline CDR1 reads LNHDA; CDR2 reads SQIVND (reference sequence).

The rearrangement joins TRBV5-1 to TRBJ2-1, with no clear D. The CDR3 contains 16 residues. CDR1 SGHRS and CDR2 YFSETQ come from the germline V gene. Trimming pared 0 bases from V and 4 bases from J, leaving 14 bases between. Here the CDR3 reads CASSLEARQRYNEQFF. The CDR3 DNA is TGCGCCAGCAGCTTGGAGGCTAGGCAAAGGTACAATGAGCAGTTCTTC.

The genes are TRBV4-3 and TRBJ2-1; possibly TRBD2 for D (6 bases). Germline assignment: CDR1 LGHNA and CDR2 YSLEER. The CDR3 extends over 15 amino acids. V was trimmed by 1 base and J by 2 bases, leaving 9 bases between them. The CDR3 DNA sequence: TGCGCCAGCAGCCAAGGTACGGGAGCCTACAATGAGCAGTTCTTC. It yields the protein CASSQGTGAYNEQFF.

CDR3 amino acids: CASSLVKRPRGNYGYTF. CDR3 DNA: TGTGCCAGCAGCTTGGTGAAAAGGCCGCGAGGGAACTATGGCTACACCTTC. This rearrangement joins TRBV5-6 to TRBJ1-2; D unresolved. Germline CDR1 and CDR2: SGHDT and YYEEEE. Trimming left V 0 bases short and J 2 bases short, with 17 bases between. The CDR3 spans 17 residues.

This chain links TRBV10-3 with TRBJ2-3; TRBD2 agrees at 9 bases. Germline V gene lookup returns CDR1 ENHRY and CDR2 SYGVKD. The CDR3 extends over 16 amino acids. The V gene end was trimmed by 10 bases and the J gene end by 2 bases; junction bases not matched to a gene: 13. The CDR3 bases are TGTGCCACCCGGTGGGGGGGGACTAGCAACACAGATACGCAGTATTTT. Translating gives CATRWGGTSNTDTQYF.

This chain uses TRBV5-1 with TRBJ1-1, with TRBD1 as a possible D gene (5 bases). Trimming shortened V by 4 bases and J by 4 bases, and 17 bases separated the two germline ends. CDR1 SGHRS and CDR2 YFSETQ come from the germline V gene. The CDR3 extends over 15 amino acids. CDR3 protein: CASSPNLAGGTEAFF. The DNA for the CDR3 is TGCGCCAGCAGCCCGAATTTGGCGGGGGGCACTGAAGCTTTCTTT.

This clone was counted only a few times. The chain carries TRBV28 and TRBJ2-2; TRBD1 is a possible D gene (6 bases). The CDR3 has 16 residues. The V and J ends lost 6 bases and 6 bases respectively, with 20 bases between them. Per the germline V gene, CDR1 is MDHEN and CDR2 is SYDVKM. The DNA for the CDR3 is TGTGCCAGCAGACCCCCGTTACAGGGCCCCCCCGGGGAGCTGTTTTTT. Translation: CASRPPLQGPPGELFF.